The entry that follows covers one T cell receptor (beta chain) sequence. Its target is not known. Germline-derived CDR1 and CDR2 are SNHLY and FYNNEI. V was pared by 5 bases and J by 2 bases, with 11 bases between. The length of the CDR3 is 14 residues. This entry comes from a study of vaccination and CD4 T cells after COVID-19. Sequenced with the Oncomine TCR Beta short-read assay was DNA taken from cultured CD4+ T cells. Each CDR3 protein is one row after TCRdb ran MiXCR on the PCR reads. The sample includes roughly 25,000 distinct CDR3 sequences, 62% seen only once; the top ten take approximately 8%. Treatment reported: approximately nine-day PBMC culture with coronavirus spike peptide pools or control peptides (ViraFEST assay).

The chain recombines TRBV2 with TRBJ2-3; D is perhaps TRBD1 or TRBD2 (6 bases each). This sequence originates from a human donor who had recovered from COVID-19. Sequencing was carried out using CD4+ T cells from blood, cultured in vitro. The CDR3 here is CASSTGGSTDTQYF. The CDR3 bases are TGTGCCAGCAGTACCGGGGGCTCCACAGATACGCAGTATTTT.